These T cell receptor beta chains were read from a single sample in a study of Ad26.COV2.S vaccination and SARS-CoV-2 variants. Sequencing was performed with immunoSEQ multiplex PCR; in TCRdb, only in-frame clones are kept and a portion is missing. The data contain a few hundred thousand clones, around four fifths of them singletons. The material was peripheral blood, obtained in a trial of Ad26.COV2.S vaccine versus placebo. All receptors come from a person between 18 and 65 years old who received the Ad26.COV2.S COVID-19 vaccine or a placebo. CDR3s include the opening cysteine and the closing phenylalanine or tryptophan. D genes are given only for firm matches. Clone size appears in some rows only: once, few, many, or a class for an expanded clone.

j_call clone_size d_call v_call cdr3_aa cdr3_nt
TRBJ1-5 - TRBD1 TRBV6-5 CASSPRDRANQPQHF TGTGCCAGCAGTCCCAGGGACAGGGCTAATCAGCCCCAGCATTTT
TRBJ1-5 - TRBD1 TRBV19 CAGGTGGYQPQHF TGTGCCGGTGGGACAGGGGGATATCAGCCCCAGCATTTT
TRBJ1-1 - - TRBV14 CASSSTWTDTEAFF TGTGCCAGCAGCTCAACTTGGACCGACACTGAAGCTTTCTTT
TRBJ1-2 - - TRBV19 CASSIERTQAVYGYTF TGTGCCAGTAGTATAGAGCGCACCCAAGCGGTCTATGGCTACACCTTC
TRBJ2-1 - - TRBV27 CASRGLGNEQFF TGTGCCAGCAGGGGACTCGGCAATGAGCAGTTCTTC
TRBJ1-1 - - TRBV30 CAWGFSNTEAFF TGTGCCTGGGGATTCTCGAACACTGAAGCTTTCTTT
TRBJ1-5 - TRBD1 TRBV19 CASSKGTGGNSNQPQHF TGTGCCAGTAGTAAGGGGACAGGGGGCAATAGCAATCAGCCCCAGCATTTT
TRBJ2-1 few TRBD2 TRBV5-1 CASSLGGSSYNEQFF TGCGCCAGCAGCTTGGGCGGGAGCTCCTACAATGAGCAGTTCTTC
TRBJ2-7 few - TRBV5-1 CASSLQDNPYEQYF TGCGCCAGCAGCTTGCAGGACAACCCCTACGAGCAGTACTTC
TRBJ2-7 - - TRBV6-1 CASKGDYEQYF TGTGCCAGCAAGGGGGACTACGAGCAGTACTTC
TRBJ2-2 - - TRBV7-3 CASSAWGSNTGELFF TGTGCCAGCAGCGCTTGGGGGTCGAACACCGGGGAGCTGTTTTTT
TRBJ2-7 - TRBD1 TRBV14 CASSQLYTGGAYEQYF TGTGCCAGCAGCCAACTTTACACAGGGGGCGCGTACGAGCAGTACTTC
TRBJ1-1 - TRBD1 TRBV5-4 CASTRRQGAEAFF TGTGCCAGCACGCGACGGCAGGGGGCTGAAGCTTTCTTT
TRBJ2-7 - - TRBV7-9 CASSLIGSDYEQYF TGTGCCAGCAGCTTAATAGGGTCCGACTACGAGCAGTACTTC
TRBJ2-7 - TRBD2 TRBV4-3 CASSQAGTSGYEQYF TGCGCCAGCAGCCAAGCCGGGACTAGCGGGTACGAGCAGTACTTC
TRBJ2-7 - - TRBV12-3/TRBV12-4 CASRRTYEQYF TGTGCCAGCAGGAGAACATACGAGCAGTACTTC
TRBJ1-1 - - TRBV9 CASSVGQLLSAEAFF TGTGCCAGCAGCGTAGGGCAGCTGCTATCGGCTGAAGCTTTCTTT
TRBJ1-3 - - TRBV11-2 CASSLGRLNTIYF TGTGCCAGCAGCTTGGGGCGGTTAAACACCATATATTTT
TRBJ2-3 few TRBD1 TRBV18 CASSPGQGADTQYF TGTGCCAGCTCCCCGGGACAGGGCGCAGATACGCAGTATTTT
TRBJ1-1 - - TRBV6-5 CASSLRWDSRRTEAFF TGTGCCAGCAGTTTGCGCTGGGACTCTAGGAGGACTGAAGCTTTCTTT
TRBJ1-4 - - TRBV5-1 CASSLTFNEKLFF TGCGCCAGCAGCTTGACCTTTAATGAAAAACTGTTTTTT
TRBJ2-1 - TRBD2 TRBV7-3 CASSSSSGGAHEQFF TGTGCCAGCAGCTCATCCAGCGGGGGGGCCCATGAGCAGTTCTTC
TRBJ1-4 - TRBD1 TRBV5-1 CASSLTGAANEKLFF TGCGCCAGCAGCTTGACAGGGGCGGCTAATGAAAAACTGTTTTTT
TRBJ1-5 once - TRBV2 CASSAHAGDQPQHF TGTGCCAGCAGTGCCCACGCGGGGGATCAGCCCCAGCATTTT
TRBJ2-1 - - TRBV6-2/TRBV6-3 CASSYDGPTYNEQFF TGTGCCAGCAGTTACGATGGACCAACCTACAATGAGCAGTTCTTC
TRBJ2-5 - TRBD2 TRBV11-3 CASSLVGWGTSGQETQYF TGTGCCAGCAGCTTAGTGGGTTGGGGGACTAGCGGCCAAGAGACCCAGTACTTC
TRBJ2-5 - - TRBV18 CASSPGLGRETQYF TGTGCCAGCTCACCAGGGTTAGGGCGAGAGACCCAGTACTTC
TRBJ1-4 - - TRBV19 CASSGNLATNEKLFF TGTGCCAGTAGTGGCAACCTGGCAACTAATGAAAAACTGTTTTTT
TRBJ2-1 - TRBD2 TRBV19 CASSLVLAGNEQFF TGTGCCAGTAGTCTAGTACTAGCGGGTAATGAGCAGTTCTTC
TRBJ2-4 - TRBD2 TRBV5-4 CASSLGLAGGDIQYF TGTGCCAGCAGCTTGGGATTAGCGGGAGGGGACATTCAGTACTTC
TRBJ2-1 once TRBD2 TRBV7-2 CASSSTGGLSEQFF TGTGCCAGCAGCTCCACGGGGGGTCTCTCTGAGCAGTTCTTC
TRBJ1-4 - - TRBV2 CASSRGQASEKLFF TGTGCCAGCAGCCGGGGGCAGGCCAGTGAAAAACTGTTTTTT
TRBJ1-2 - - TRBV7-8 CASSLVIRGVYGYTF TGTGCCAGCAGCTTAGTGATTCGTGGGGTCTATGGCTACACCTTC
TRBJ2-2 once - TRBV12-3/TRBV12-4 CASSLVPERELFF TGTGCCAGCAGTTTAGTCCCAGAACGGGAGCTGTTTTTT
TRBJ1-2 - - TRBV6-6 CASRTAGSPHNGYTF TGTGCCAGCAGAACCGCCGGATCACCCCACAATGGCTACACCTTC
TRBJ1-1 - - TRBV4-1 CASSSRGQTNTEAFF TGCGCCAGCAGCTCCCGGGGGCAGACTAACACTGAAGCTTTCTTT
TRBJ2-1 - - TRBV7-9 CASSLGAAYNEQFF TGTGCCAGCAGCTTAGGGGCAGCCTACAATGAGCAGTTCTTC
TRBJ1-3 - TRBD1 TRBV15 CATSRPPGTGARSISGNTIYF TGTGCCACCAGCAGACCTCCCGGGACAGGGGCTAGGTCAATCTCCGGAAACACCATATATTTT
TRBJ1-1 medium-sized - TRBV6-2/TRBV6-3 CASSYPSWTEAFF TGTGCCAGCAGTTACCCCAGTTGGACTGAAGCTTTCTTT
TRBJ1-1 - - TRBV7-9 CASTPWSGGNTEAFF TGTGCCAGCACCCCCTGGTCGGGAGGAAACACTGAAGCTTTCTTT
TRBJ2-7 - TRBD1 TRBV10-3 CAIRGTGRLGEQYF TGTGCCATCAGGGGGACAGGGAGGCTCGGCGAGCAGTACTTC
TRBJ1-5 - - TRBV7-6 CASSRDGDGEQHF TGTGCCAGCAGCCGGGATGGGGACGGCGAGCAGCATTTT
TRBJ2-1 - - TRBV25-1 CASINYNEQFF TGTGCCAGCATTAACTACAATGAGCAGTTCTTC
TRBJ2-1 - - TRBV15 CATSREGFTEQFF TGTGCCACCAGCAGAGAAGGGTTTACTGAGCAGTTCTTC
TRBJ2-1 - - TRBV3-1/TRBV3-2 CASSQETGKKFF TGTGCCAGCAGCCAAGAAACAGGTAAAAAGTTCTTC
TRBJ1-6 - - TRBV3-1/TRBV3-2 CASRPAGLSSRPLHF TGTGCCAGCAGGCCGGCGGGGCTGAGCTCTCGACCCCTCCACTTT
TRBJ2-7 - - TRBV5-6 CASSLVRAGPIYEQYF TGTGCCAGCAGCTTGGTCAGGGCGGGACCCATCTACGAGCAGTACTTC
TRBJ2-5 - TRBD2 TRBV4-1 CASSGMRGARETQYF TGCGCCAGCAGCGGGATGCGGGGGGCAAGAGAGACCCAGTACTTC